Below are 30 T cell receptor beta chains sequenced from a single sample in a study of glioma-infiltrating T cells after dendritic cell vaccination. Libraries were prepared by immunoSEQ multiplex PCR; TCRdb keeps only in-frame clonotypes and omits some of them. The profile shows 65,000 to 90,000 clones, about 80% of them singletons. The starting material was blood, obtained before dendritic cell vaccination. Receptors originate from a human donor with glioblastoma.

The CDR3 region has the DNA TGTGCCAGCAGCTTAGGCGGTATGGGGAACACTGAAGCTTTCTTT. It yields the protein CASSLGGMGNTEAFF. The rearrangement uses TRBV11-3 and TRBJ1-1; D remains ambiguous. Germline CDR1 is SGHNT and CDR2 is YENEEA. This CDR3 is built from 15 residues. Trimming left V 1 base short and J 1 base short, with 10 bases between.

The chain carries TRBV6-1 and TRBJ2-6; tentatively, D is TRBD2 (5 bases). The V end was cut by 6 bases, the J end by 3 bases, with 6 bases between. Germline lookup yields CDR1 MNHNS and CDR2 SASEGT. The CDR3 has 13 residues. The CDR3 region has the DNA TGTGCCAGCAGGGACTTTGGGGCCAACGTCCTGACTTTC. The encoded protein is CASRDFGANVLTF.

The chain combines TRBV18 with TRBJ1-5; a possible D gene is TRBD1 (5 bases). V was pared by 6 bases and J by 0 bases, with 15 bases between. The CDR3 loop spans 16 amino acids. The germline V gene has CDR1 KGHSH and CDR2 LQKENI. Here the CDR3 DNA reads TGTGCCAGCTCGCCTTACGCGGGGGTTAGCAATCAGCCCCAGCATTTT. Protein: CASSPYAGVSNQPQHF.

This clone was picked up a small number of times. CDR3 loop: CASSLTGYEQYF. The CDR3 DNA is TGTGCCAGCAGCCTTACAGGGTACGAGCAGTACTTC. J is TRBJ2-7 and V is TRBV27; D might be TRBD1 (6 bases). The CDR3 is 12 residues long. The germline V and J ends were trimmed by 6 bases and 4 bases, with 10 bases remaining between them. CDR1 and CDR2 from the germline V gene are MNHEY and SMNVEV (reference sequence).

The CDR3 coding sequence is TGCGCCAGCAGTGAAGGACTAGCGGGAGTCAGTGAGCAGTTCTTC. Translating gives CASSEGLAGVSEQFF. The chain uses TRBV5-1 and TRBJ2-1, with TRBD2 matching 13 bases. CDR1 and CDR2 (germline): SGHRS, YFSETQ. The CDR3 contains 15 residues. The junction had 8 bases not matched to a gene; V was cut back by 5 bases and J by 9 bases.

V usage is TRBV5-1 and J usage is TRBJ1-4, with D maybe TRBD1 (5 bases). This CDR3 contains 16 residues. The V end was cut by 0 bases, the J end by 3 bases, with 12 bases between. The germline gives CDR1 SGHRS, CDR2 YFSETQ. The CDR3 nucleotides are TGCGCCAGCAGCTTGGGGATTTCCAGGGCTAATGAAAAACTGTTTTTT. Its protein is CASSLGISRANEKLFF.

The genes are TRBV5-1 and TRBJ2-3; D is perhaps TRBD2 (6 bases). CDR3 length equals 18 residues. Germline assignment: CDR1 SGHRS and CDR2 YFSETQ. V lost 0 bases and J 2 bases, leaving 19 bases between the germline ends. The CDR3: CASSLEPPRSGDTDTQYF. As DNA, the CDR3 is TGCGCCAGCAGCTTGGAGCCCCCCCGTAGCGGAGACACAGATACGCAGTATTTT.

This sequence joins TRBV11-1 and TRBJ1-6; 8 nucleotides match TRBD1. Germline trimming cut 1 base from V and 2 bases from J; bases unmatched to any gene: 4. Germline CDR1 and CDR2: SGHAT and FQDESV (reference sequence). The CDR3 sequence is 17 residues long. The CDR3 nucleotides are TGTGCCAGCAGCTTAGATCCGGGACAGGCCTATAATTCACCCCTCCACTTT. Residues: CASSLDPGQAYNSPLHF.

The rearrangement links TRBV25-1 to TRBJ2-2, with D perhaps matching TRBD2 (7 bases). The germline V gene encodes CDR1 MGHDK and CDR2 SYGVNS. This CDR3 is 16 amino acids long. Trimming stripped 3 bases from V and 5 bases from J, with 16 bases between. The CDR3 region is CASSDGGGGRTGELFF. DNA for the CDR3: TGTGCCAGCAGTGATGGTGGGGGGGGCCGAACCGGGGAGCTGTTTTTT.

The V gene is TRBV5-6, the J gene TRBJ2-4, with a tentative D call TRBD1 (5 bases). Between the trimmed V and J ends, which lost 3 bases and 9 bases, there was a span of 7 bases. In germline, CDR1 is SGHDT, CDR2 YYEEEE. The CDR3 runs to 11 residues. In nucleotides, the CDR3 is TGTGCCAGCAGCTCCACAGGCATTCAGTACTTC. It codes for CASSSTGIQYF. The full variable domain, rest sourced from reference TRBV5-6 and TRBJ2-4, is DAGVTQSPTHLIKTRGQQVTLRCSPKSGHDTVSWYQQALGQGPQFIFQYYEEEERQRGNFPDRFSGHQFPNYSSELNVNALLLGDSALYLCASSSTGIQYFGAGTRLSVL.

The chain links TRBV6-5 to TRBJ1-5; D may be TRBD1 (5 bases). This CDR3 region has 12 residues. Trimming cost V 7 bases and J 4 bases, with 8 bases left between them. Germline lookup yields CDR1 MNHEY and CDR2 SVGAGI. CDR3 nucleotides: TGTGCCAGCAACTCAGGGAATCAGCCCCAGCATTTT. As protein: CASNSGNQPQHF.

The genes are TRBV6-1 and TRBJ1-4; 8 nucleotides line up with TRBD1. V lost 3 bases, J lost 8 bases, and 8 bases stayed unmatched. The CDR3 spans 15 residues. CDR1 and CDR2 (germline): MNHNS, SASEGT. CDR3 DNA: TGTGCCAGCAGTGATCGCAGGGGGCGTTGGGAAAAACTGTTTTTT. Translation: CASSDRRGRWEKLFF.

The CDR3 DNA reads TGTGCCAGCAGTGAAGTGCAGGTTCATCAGCCCCAGCATTTT. Its translation is CASSEVQVHQPQHF. This chain uses TRBV2 with TRBJ1-5; no reliable D call. The CDR3 sequence is 14 residues long. Deletions cut 1 base from V and 5 bases from J, with 9 bases between. Germline-derived CDR1 and CDR2 are SNHLY and FYNNEI.

J is TRBJ2-7 and V is TRBV6-6, with TRBD2 as a possible D gene (6 bases). From germline, CDR1 is MNHNY and CDR2 SVGAGI (reference sequence). Trimming took 5 bases from V and 2 from J, leaving 10 bases between them. This CDR3 spans 13 amino acids. The CDR3 is CASSSGPTYEQYV. Here the CDR3 DNA reads TGTGCCAGCAGTAGCGGGCCGACCTACGAGCAGTACGTC.

V usage is TRBV7-9 and J usage is TRBJ1-4; 8 bases line up with TRBD1. The CDR3 totals 14 residues. Per the germline V gene, CDR1 is SEHNR and CDR2 is FQNEAQ (reference sequence). Germline trimming cut 5 bases from V and 8 bases from J; bases unmatched to any gene: 7. The DNA for the CDR3 is TGTGCCAGCAGCCCGGGACAGGTAGTCGAAAAACTGTTTTTT. Amino acids: CASSPGQVVEKLFF.

The chain recombines TRBV5-1 with TRBJ1-1; possible D gene TRBD1, 5 bases. The CDR3 contains 15 residues. V was cut by 5 bases and J by 1 base, with 15 bases left in between. The germline V gene encodes CDR1 SGHRS and CDR2 YFSETQ. CDR3 sequence: CASSETVTANTEAFF. The CDR3 nucleotides read TGCGCCAGCAGTGAGACAGTGACAGCGAACACTGAAGCTTTCTTT.

J is TRBJ2-7 and V is TRBV27; D possibly corresponds to TRBD2 (6 bases). V lost 5 bases to trimming and J lost 0 bases, with 14 bases between them. The CDR3 is 15 amino acids. Germline V lookup: CDR1 MNHEY, CDR2 SMNVEV (reference sequence). CDR3 bases: TGTGCCAGCAGTCGCGCCGGGGGTCCCTCCTACGAGCAGTACTTC. This encodes CASSRAGGPSYEQYF.

The V and J genes are TRBV7-8 and TRBJ2-7, with D possibly TRBD1 on 5 matching bases. The ends were cut back, 2 bases at V and 4 bases at J, with 12 bases in the middle. This CDR3 is 14 amino acids long. The germline V gene encodes CDR1 SGHVS and CDR2 FQNEAQ. CDR3 amino acids: CASSLMLGVYEQYF. CDR3 nucleotides: TGTGCCAGCAGCTTAATGTTAGGGGTGTACGAGCAGTACTTC.

This chain uses TRBV4-1 with TRBJ1-6, with 7 bases matching TRBD1. The CDR3 runs 16 residues. The germline V gene has CDR1 MGHRA and CDR2 YSYEKL. With V trimmed by 0 bases and J by 7 bases, 6 bases remained unmatched. The CDR3, as DNA: TGCGCCAGCAGCCAAGAAGGACAGGCTCTGAATTCACCCCTCCACTTT. It specifies CASSQEGQALNSPLHF.

In this sample, this clone turned up a few times. The CDR3: CATIGQSYEQYF. CDR3 nucleotide sequence: TGTGCCACGATAGGACAATCCTACGAGCAGTACTTC. The rearrangement uses TRBV10-3 and TRBJ2-7; perhaps TRBD1 as D (5 bases). The V and J ends lost 10 bases and 1 base respectively, with 11 bases between them. This CDR3 has 12 amino acids. Germline assignment: CDR1 ENHRY and CDR2 SYGVKD.

As DNA, the CDR3 is TGTGCCAGCAGCTTGATTTCCAGGGGGCAGGACGAGCAGTACGTC. Protein: CASSLISRGQDEQYV. This chain links TRBV5-6 with TRBJ2-7, with 8 bases lining up with TRBD1. Trimming cost V 1 base and J 5 bases; bases outside gene matches: 8. The germline V gene encodes CDR1 SGHDT and CDR2 YYEEEE. This CDR3 is built from 15 residues.

The J gene is TRBJ2-3, the V gene TRBV5-1; D is ambiguous. CDR3 length: 16 residues. CDR1 is SGHRS and CDR2 is YFSETQ in the germline V gene. V shed 4 bases and J shed 3 bases, with 18 bases lying between them. The DNA for the CDR3 is TGCGCCAGCAGCCTAACCCAACGGGTGGCTACAGATACGCAGTATTTT. It translates to CASSLTQRVATDTQYF.

This chain links TRBV19 with TRBJ2-2; 7 nucleotides agree with TRBD2. Germline assignment: CDR1 LNHDA and CDR2 SQIVND (reference sequence). After removal of 8 bases from V and 0 bases from J, the junction contained 12 bases not matched to a gene. This CDR3 has 17 residues. This CDR3 is CASSLHAGGTNTGELFF. The DNA for the CDR3 is TGTGCCAGTTCACTTCATGCCGGGGGGACGAACACCGGGGAGCTGTTTTTT.

V and J are TRBV2 and TRBJ1-2, with D possibly matching TRBD1 (5 bases). Trimming pared 8 bases from V and 7 bases from J, leaving 20 bases between. CDR3 length: 14 amino acids. Per germline, CDR1 SNHLY and CDR2 FYNNEI. Here the CDR3 DNA reads TGTGCCAGCGTTGGGGGGACGGGCCAGGCTGGCTACACCTTC. This sequence encodes CASVGGTGQAGYTF.

This chain connects TRBV7-9 to TRBJ2-5; TRBD1 aligns across 8 bases. The CDR3 covers 14 residues. The germline V gene encodes CDR1 SEHNR and CDR2 FQNEAQ (reference sequence). V gave up 5 bases and J gave up 4 bases; unmatched junction bases: 6. The CDR3 reads CASSREGTGETQYF. The CDR3 DNA follows: TGTGCCAGCAGCCGCGAAGGGACAGGAGAGACCCAGTACTTC.

This clone was counted between two and nine times. This chain connects TRBV6-1 to TRBJ2-2; D not certain. V lost 5 bases and J 7 bases, leaving 11 bases between the germline ends. The CDR3 length is 13 residues. Germline values: CDR1 MNHNS, CDR2 SASEGT. In DNA form, the CDR3 reads TGTGCCAGCAGTCTGTACACTAACGGGGAGCTGTTTTTT. This codes for CASSLYTNGELFF.

The V gene is TRBV7-9, the J gene TRBJ1-4; the D is unclear. There are 13 residues in the CDR3. V lost 2 bases, J lost 5 bases, and 6 bases lay in between. Germline assignment: CDR1 SEHNR and CDR2 FQNEAQ (reference sequence). For the CDR3, the DNA is TGTGCCAGCAGCTTATTAGAAAATGAAAAACTGTTTTTT. Its protein is CASSLLENEKLFF. Combining the CDR3 with reference TRBV7-9 and TRBJ1-4 gives the whole variable domain DTGVSQNPRHKITKRGQNVTFRCDPISEHNRLYWYRQTLGQGPEFLTYFQNEAQLEKSRLLSDRFSAERPKGSFSTLEIQRTEQGDSAMYLCASSLLENEKLFFGSGTQLSVL.

The chain carries TRBV30 and TRBJ1-2; D is uncertain. The CDR3 contains 13 residues. Trimming stripped 4 bases from V and 8 bases from J, with 17 bases between. CDR1 is GTSNPN, CDR2 SVGIG, per germline (reference sequence). CDR3 region: CAWKRTSLNGYTF. The CDR3 DNA reads TGTGCCTGGAAGCGGACCTCCCTGAACGGCTACACCTTC.

J is TRBJ1-4 and V is TRBV5-1, with 7 bases that match TRBD1. The CDR3 extends over 16 amino acids. Germline lookup yields CDR1 SGHRS and CDR2 YFSETQ. V shed 5 bases and J 4 bases; nucleotides not matched to a gene: 11. Here the CDR3 reads CASRPGQSGFNEKLFF. The DNA for the CDR3 is TGCGCCAGCAGACCGGGACAGAGTGGGTTTAATGAAAAACTGTTTTTT.

The chain combines TRBV6-5 with TRBJ1-4, with TRBD1 matching 10 bases. CDR1 is MNHEY, CDR2 SVGAGI, per germline. The CDR3 covers 15 residues. Trimming removed 2 bases from V and 8 bases from J; junction bases left unmatched: 5. The CDR3 nucleotides are TGTGCCAGCAGTTACGAAGGGACAGGGGAGGAAAAACTGTTTTTT. It yields the protein CASSYEGTGEEKLFF.